What follows describes a single TCR beta chain. Its matching antigen is unknown. A read error may produce the germline difference seen at one junction end. Treatment in this sample: roughly 10-day PBMC culture with coronavirus spike peptide pools or control peptides (ViraFEST assay). The V gene's germline CDR1 is MNHEY and CDR2 SMNVEV (reference sequence). CDR3 length equals 17 residues. This specimen comes from a study of vaccination and CD4 T cells after COVID-19. At the level of the study: Stimulation used overlapping spike peptides from SARS-CoV-2, HCoV-NL63, HCoV-OC43 and HCoV-229E. Controls had a CEFX pool, an HIV-1 Nef pool, or no peptide added. General study findings and limits: Reactive clonotype counts went from median approximately 20 after infection to 30 to 45 after vaccination, nonsignificantly. Convalescent patients' clones that were vaccine-specific were spike mono-reactive in 304 of 307 cases.

With the Oncomine TCR Beta short-read assay, DNA from cultured CD4+ T cells was sequenced. TCRdb re-derived calls from the PCR reads in MiXCR, one entry per CDR3 protein. Seen here are some 22,000 distinct CDR3 sequences, 62% observed once, and the top ten hold roughly 23%. The material was CD4+ T cells from blood, cultured in vitro, obtained before SARS-CoV-2 vaccination. The clonotype originates from a human donor who received a COVID-19 vaccine. The chain carries TRBV27 and TRBJ1-1; TRBD1 is a possible D gene (6 bases). The DNA for the CDR3 is TGTGCCAGCAGTTTAGTCTGGGCAGGGGCCCAGAACACTGAAGCTCTCTTT. Its protein product is CASSLVWAGAQNTEALF.